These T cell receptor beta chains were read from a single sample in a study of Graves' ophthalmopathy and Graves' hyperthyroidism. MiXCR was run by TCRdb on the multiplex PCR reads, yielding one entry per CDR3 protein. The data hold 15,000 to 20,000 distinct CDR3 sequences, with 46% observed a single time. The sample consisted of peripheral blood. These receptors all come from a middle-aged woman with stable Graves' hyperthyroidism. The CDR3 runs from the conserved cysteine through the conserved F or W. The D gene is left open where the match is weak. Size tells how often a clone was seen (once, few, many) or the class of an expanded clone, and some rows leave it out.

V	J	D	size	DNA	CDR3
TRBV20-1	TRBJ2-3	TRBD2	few	TGCAGTGCCGTACTAGCGGGTAATCTTAAGGATACGCAGTATTTT	CSAVLAGNLKDTQYF
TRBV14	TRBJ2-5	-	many	TGTGCCAGCAGCCTCCGGGACAACCAAGAGACCCAGTACTTC	CASSLRDNQETQYF
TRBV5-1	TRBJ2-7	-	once	TGCGCCAGCAGTCCATATATAGGGGGGCGGCAGTACTTC	CASSPYIGGRQYF
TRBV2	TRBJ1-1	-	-	TGTGCCAGCTCACCAACAGGGAAGGTGAACACTGAAGTTTTCTTT	CASSPTGKVNTEVFF
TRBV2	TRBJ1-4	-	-	TGTGCCAGCAGTGAAGGCAGGGGCAATGAAAAACTGTTTTTT	CASSEGRGNEKLFF
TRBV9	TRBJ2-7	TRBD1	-	TGTGCCAGCAGCGTTGGACAGGGGGGCGATGGGTACGAGCAGTACTTC	CASSVGQGGDGYEQYF
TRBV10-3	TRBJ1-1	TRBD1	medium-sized	TGTGCCATCAGGGGGACAGCTGAAGCTTTCTTT	CAIRGTAEAFF
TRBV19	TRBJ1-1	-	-	TGTGCCAGTAGGGCAGGGCAACTTGAAGCTTTCTTT	CASRAGQLEAFF
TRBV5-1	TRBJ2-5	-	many	TGCGCCAGCAGCTTGACCCCAACGTACCAAGAGACCCAGTACTTC	CASSLTPTYQETQYF
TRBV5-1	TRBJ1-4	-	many	TGCGCCAGCAGCTTCTCCCAGGCAACTAATGAAAAACTGTTTTTT	CASSFSQATNEKLFF
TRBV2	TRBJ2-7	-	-	TGTGCCTGCAGTCCACGTCTTTCACTGAACTGGCAGTACTTC	CACSPRLSLNWQYF
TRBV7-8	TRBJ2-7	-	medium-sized	TGTGCCAGCAGCTTAAGGGAAAGCTCCTACGAGCAGTACTTC	CASSLRESSYEQYF
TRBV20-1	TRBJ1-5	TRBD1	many	TGCAGTGCTAGAGTACGACAGGGTCAGCCCCAGCATTTT	CSARVRQGQPQHF
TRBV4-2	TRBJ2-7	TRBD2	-	TGTGCCAGCAGCCAAGATGTATGGGACTACAAGCAGTACTTC	CASSQDVWDYKQYF
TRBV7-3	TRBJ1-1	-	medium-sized	TGTGCCAGCAGCATTACACCGAACACTGAAGCTTTCTTT	CASSITPNTEAFF
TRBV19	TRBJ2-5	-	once	-	CASSLNQGGDEKLFFGSGTQYF
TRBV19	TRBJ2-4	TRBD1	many	TGTGCCAGTAGTATCCAGATTGGGGACAGGGGAATTCAGTACTTC	CASSIQIGDRGIQYF
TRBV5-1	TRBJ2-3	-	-	TGCGCCAGCAGCTTGGAAGGCACAGATACGCAGTATTTT	CASSLEGTDTQYF
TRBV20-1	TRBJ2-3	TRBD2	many	TGCAGTGCTAGACAAGCGGGGAGCACAGATACGCAGTATTTT	CSARQAGSTDTQYF
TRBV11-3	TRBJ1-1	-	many	TGTGCCAGCAGCTTTGGGGCGAACACTGAAGCTTTCTTT	CASSFGANTEAFF
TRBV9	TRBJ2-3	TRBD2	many	TGTGCCAGCACCTCTAGCGGGGATTTCACAGATACGCAGTATTTT	CASTSSGDFTDTQYF
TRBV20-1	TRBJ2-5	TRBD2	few	TGCAGTGCTGCTCGTATGTGGGAGGGGGAGACCCAGTACTTC	CSAARMWEGETQYF
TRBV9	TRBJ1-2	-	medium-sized	TGTGCCAGCAGCGTAGGGGAGGGAGTTTATGGTGGCTACACCTTC	CASSVGEGVYGGYTF
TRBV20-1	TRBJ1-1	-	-	TGCAGTGCTAGGGGTGGTTCAGGGGCTACGACCGCTTTCTTT	CSARGGSGATTAFF
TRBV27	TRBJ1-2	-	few	TGTGCCAGCAGTTTATTAGGGAAGGATGGCTACACCTTC	CASSLLGKDGYTF
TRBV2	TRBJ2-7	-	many	TGTGCCAGCAAGCAGGGCGAGCAGTACTTC	CASKQGEQYF
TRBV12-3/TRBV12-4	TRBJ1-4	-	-	TGTGCCAGCAGCATGCGGGGTGGAAAACTGTTTTTT	CASSMRGGKLFF
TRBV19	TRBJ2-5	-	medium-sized	TGTGCCAGTAGTGGTGTCCCTGGAGAGACCCAGTACTTC	CASSGVPGETQYF
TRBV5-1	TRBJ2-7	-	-	TGCGCCAGCAGAATCTTAGCGGAGCCCTACGAGCAGTACTTC	CASRILAEPYEQYF
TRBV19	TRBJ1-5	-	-	TGCGCCTGTAGTTACAGGAATCAGCCCCAGCATTTT	CACSYRNQPQHF